Listed below are T cell receptor beta chains from one sample, sequenced in a study of early T cells in non-severe SARS-CoV-2 infection. From the 5' RACE reads, TCRdb called clonotypes with MiXCR, one entry per CDR3 protein. The profile shows 40,000 to 50,000 distinct CDR3 sequences, around a tenth of them singletons. The sequencing sample was made of whole blood. Receptors originate from an adult who was a healthcare worker with PCR-confirmed SARS-CoV-2 infection or an uninfected control (not recorded which). Each CDR3 is given with its conserved first and last residue. A D gene is named only where the DNA matches it firmly. Size values are once, few and many counts, or a class for expanded clones, and some rows have none.

V gene	clone size	J gene	CDR3 length	D gene	CDR3 DNA	CDR3 protein
TRBV20-1	-	TRBJ2-3	14	TRBD2	TGCAGTGCTCCTACTAGCGGGGTCACAGATACGCAGTATTTT	CSAPTSGVTDTQYF
TRBV12-3/TRBV12-4	few	TRBJ1-4	16	-	TGTGCCAGCAGTTTCATGGGGGCAGGGGCTAATGAAAAACTGTTTTTT	CASSFMGAGANEKLFF
TRBV28	-	TRBJ2-3	14	-	TGTGCCAGCAGTTTGGGACAAAGCACAGATACGCAGTATTTT	CASSLGQSTDTQYF
TRBV6-2/TRBV6-3	many	TRBJ1-5	15	-	TGTGCCAGCAGCTCAGGAGGGGGTCTGGGCCAGCCCCAGCATTTT	CASSSGGGLGQPQHF
TRBV28	many	TRBJ2-2	16	TRBD1	TGTGCCAGCAGTTCCTCCGGGACAGGGAACACCGGGGAGCTGTTTTTT	CASSSSGTGNTGELFF
TRBV24-1	few	TRBJ1-2	13	-	TGTGCCACCAGTGAAGGCCTAAACTATGGCTACACCTTC	CATSEGLNYGYTF
TRBV3-1	many	TRBJ2-7	14	TRBD2	TGTGCCAGCAGCTCCAAGCCCGGGGGGACCCAGCAGTACTTC	CASSSKPGGTQQYF
TRBV7-6	many	TRBJ2-1	16	TRBD2	TGTGCCAGCAGCCCCCGGACTAGCGGGACTAACAATGAGCAGTTCTTC	CASSPRTSGTNNEQFF
TRBV24-1	many	TRBJ2-1	15	-	TGTGCCACCAGTGATGTAAACCGGGACAACAATGAGCAGTTCTTC	CATSDVNRDNNEQFF
TRBV5-4	many	TRBJ2-7	15	TRBD2	TGTGCCAGCAGCTACGGGACTAGCGGGAGTCCCGAGCAGTACTTC	CASSYGTSGSPEQYF
TRBV7-9	-	TRBJ2-1	13	-	TGTGCCAGCAAGGAGACAGCTTACAATGAGCAGTTCTTC	CASKETAYNEQFF
TRBV7-7	-	TRBJ2-5	16	-	TGTGCCAGCAGCTTAGGGACCGATATAAAACAAGAGACCCAGTACTTC	CASSLGTDIKQETQYF
TRBV15	few	TRBJ2-7	14	-	TGTGCCACCAGCACACGGACAGTTAACCACGAGCAGTACTTC	CATSTRTVNHEQYF
TRBV27	medium-sized	TRBJ2-1	12	TRBD2	TGTGCCAGCAGTCCACGACTAGCGGAGTGGTTCTTC	CASSPRLAEWFF
TRBV7-2	-	TRBJ2-2	14	-	TGTGCCAGCAGCCCGGACAGTGACACCGGGGAGCTGTTTTTT	CASSPDSDTGELFF
TRBV28	-	TRBJ2-7	15	TRBD1	TGTGCCAGCAGTTTGGGCGGACAGGGTAATTACGAGCAGTACTTC	CASSLGGQGNYEQYF
TRBV28	-	TRBJ1-5	14	-	TGTGCCAGCAGATCCGGTTGGGGGAATCAGCCCCAGCATTTT	CASRSGWGNQPQHF
TRBV20-1	many	TRBJ2-3	13	-	TGCAGTGCTGGGGACTTATCCACAGATACGCAGTATTTT	CSAGDLSTDTQYF
TRBV6-2/TRBV6-3	-	TRBJ2-3	15	TRBD2	TGTGCCAGCAGAGACGGGACTAGCGGGAGCGATACGCAGTATTTT	CASRDGTSGSDTQYF
TRBV7-2	many	TRBJ1-4	12	-	TGTGCCAGCAGCTTAGGAGGCGAAAAACTGTTTTTT	CASSLGGEKLFF
TRBV5-4	many	TRBJ2-1	15	-	TGTGCCAGCAGCTTGCAGGGAGTCACCCACAATGAGCAGTTCTTC	CASSLQGVTHNEQFF
TRBV20-1	few	TRBJ2-1	11	-	TGCAGTGCCGACGGGGTTAATGAGCAGTTCTTC	CSADGVNEQFF
TRBV12-3/TRBV12-4	few	TRBJ2-1	14	-	TGTGCCAGCAGTTTAGACACGCCCCGCAATGAGCAGTTCTTC	CASSLDTPRNEQFF
TRBV28	many	TRBJ1-5	16	-	TGTGCCAGCAGCTTCAGGATGGGCAGGGGCAATCAGCCCCAGCATTTT	CASSFRMGRGNQPQHF
TRBV4-2	few	TRBJ1-4	14	-	TGTGCCAGCAGCCAAGATGGGTGGGGAGAAAAACTGTTTTTT	CASSQDGWGEKLFF
TRBV15	many	TRBJ2-1	13	TRBD1	TGTGCCACCAGCAGGGATACCCGGGACAGGGGTTTCTTC	CATSRDTRDRGFF
TRBV7-9	-	TRBJ1-6	14	TRBD1	TGTGCCAGCAGCCGGGACAGGGTACAATCACCCCTCCACTTT	CASSRDRVQSPLHF
TRBV6-2/TRBV6-3	many	TRBJ2-2	14	-	TGTGCCAGCAGCAAGACACAACCCACCGGGGAGCTGTTTTTT	CASSKTQPTGELFF
TRBV28	-	TRBJ1-6	16	TRBD1	TGTGCCAGCAGTTCTCCGGGACAGGGGGGTGATTCACCCCTCCATTTT	CASSSPGQGGDSPLHF
TRBV23-1	many	TRBJ2-7	16	-	TGCGCCAGCAGTCTATGTTTACCGGGGTTCTCCTACGAGCAGTACTTC	CASSLCLPGFSYEQYF
TRBV29-1	many	TRBJ2-7	13	-	TGCAGCGTCAAACAGGGCGGGGTTGGCGAGCAGTACTTC	CSVKQGGVGEQYF
TRBV6-2/TRBV6-3	few	TRBJ1-1	13	TRBD1	TGTGCCAGCAGGGGGACAGGATACACTGAAGCTTTCTTT	CASRGTGYTEAFF
TRBV7-6	many	TRBJ2-1	18	TRBD2	TGTGCCAGCAGCTTAGGACTAGCGGGAGGCCCAGGCTACAATGAGCAGTTCTTC	CASSLGLAGGPGYNEQFF
TRBV5-1	few	TRBJ1-1	15	TRBD1	TGCGCCAGCAGCCCAACGGGACAGCAAAACACTGAAGCTTTCTTT	CASSPTGQQNTEAFF
TRBV19	many	TRBJ2-7	15	TRBD1	TGTGCCAGTAGTCGACAGGGCTCCCCCTCCTACGAGCAGTACTTC	CASSRQGSPSYEQYF
TRBV9	-	TRBJ1-2	15	-	TGTGCCAGCAGCGTAGAGGGGATCGGGAACTATGGCTACACCTTC	CASSVEGIGNYGYTF
TRBV6-5	many	TRBJ2-5	13	TRBD1	TGTGCCAGCAGTTACCCAGGGGGAGAGACCCAGTACTTC	CASSYPGGETQYF
TRBV7-3	many	TRBJ2-1	15	-	TGTGCCAGCAGCTTGACCTCCCGCTCCTACAATGAGCAGTTCTTC	CASSLTSRSYNEQFF
TRBV9	-	TRBJ2-2	17	-	TGTGCCAGCAGCGGGACCGGGAGCCCCGCGAACACCGGGGAGCTGTTTTTT	CASSGTGSPANTGELFF
TRBV24-1	-	TRBJ2-2	17	-	TGTGCCACCAGTGATTCGGAAGGAAGCGCGAACACCGGGGAGCTGTTTTTT	CATSDSEGSANTGELFF
TRBV12-3/TRBV12-4	many	TRBJ1-1	14	-	TGTGCCAGCACCCGGAAGGGGACGAACACTGAAGCTTTCTTT	CASTRKGTNTEAFF
TRBV4-2	many	TRBJ1-5	15	-	TGTGCCAGCAGCCCTGGGCAGTTGGCAGATCAGCCCCAGCATTTT	CASSPGQLADQPQHF
TRBV29-1	many	TRBJ2-5	13	-	TGCAGCGTTCACCAGGGGGGCGGCGGGGCCCAGTACTTC	CSVHQGGGGAQYF
TRBV30	-	TRBJ1-1	13	-	TGTGCCTGGACAGGGTGGGAGGACACTGAAGCTTTCTTT	CAWTGWEDTEAFF
TRBV3-1	-	TRBJ2-3	17	TRBD2	TGTGCCAGCAGCTTACAGACTAGCGGGGCTAGCACAGATACGCAGTATTTT	CASSLQTSGASTDTQYF
TRBV10-3	-	TRBJ2-2	15	TRBD1	TGTGCCATCAGCCTCGACAGGGCAGGCACCGGGGAGCTGTTTTTT	CAISLDRAGTGELFF
TRBV7-9	many	TRBJ2-3	15	-	TGTGCCAGCAGCTTACTTCCGACAGGTACAGATACGCAGTATTTT	CASSLLPTGTDTQYF
TRBV20-1	many	TRBJ1-5	13	-	TGCAGTGCCATGGAGGACGGGCATCAGCCCCAGCATTTT	CSAMEDGHQPQHF
TRBV12-3/TRBV12-4	many	TRBJ2-5	14	-	TGTGCCAGCACCTATCGGACGGGATTGAGTCCCCAGTACTTC	CASTYRTGLSPQYF